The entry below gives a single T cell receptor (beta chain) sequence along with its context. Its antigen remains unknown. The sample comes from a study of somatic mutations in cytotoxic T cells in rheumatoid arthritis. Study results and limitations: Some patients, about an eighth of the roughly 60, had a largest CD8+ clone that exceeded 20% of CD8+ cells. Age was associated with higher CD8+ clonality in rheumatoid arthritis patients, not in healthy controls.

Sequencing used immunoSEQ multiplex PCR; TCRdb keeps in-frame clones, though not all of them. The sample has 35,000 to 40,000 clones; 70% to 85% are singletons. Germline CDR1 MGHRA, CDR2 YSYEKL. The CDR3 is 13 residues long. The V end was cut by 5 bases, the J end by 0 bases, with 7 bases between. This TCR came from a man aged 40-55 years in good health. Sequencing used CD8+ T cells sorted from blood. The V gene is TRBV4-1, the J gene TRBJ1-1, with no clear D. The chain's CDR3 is CASSGGLNTEAFF. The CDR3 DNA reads TGCGCCAGCAGCGGCGGGCTGAACACTGAAGCTTTCTTT.